Listed here are 25 T cell receptor beta chains from one sample, sequenced in a study of blood T cell repertoires in COVID-19. Sequencing used immunoSEQ multiplex PCR; TCRdb keeps in-frame clones, though not all of them. The data show some 130,000 clones, around three quarters seen once. The sample was peripheral blood. The receptors derive from an elderly woman with acute or convalescent COVID-19.

This clone was picked up a small number of times. The gene calls are TRBV10-3 and TRBJ1-2; D unclear. CDR3 length equals 14 residues. V was clipped by 3 bases and J by 0 bases, with 8 bases between them. The germline V gene has CDR1 ENHRY and CDR2 SYGVKD. The CDR3 nucleotides are TGTGCCATCAGTGATTTTATTACTAACTATGGCTACACCTTC. It yields the protein CAISDFITNYGYTF.

The V gene is TRBV7-3, the J gene TRBJ2-1; perhaps TRBD1 as D (7 bases). CDR3 length equals 16 residues. V lost 5 bases to trimming and J lost 2 bases, with 16 bases between them. The germline V gene has CDR1 SGHTA and CDR2 FQGTGA. The CDR3: CASSRAGGGPYNEQFF. The CDR3 coding sequence is TGTGCCAGCAGCAGAGCAGGGGGAGGTCCCTACAATGAGCAGTTCTTC.

The gene calls are TRBV5-1 and TRBJ1-1; D is possibly TRBD1 (5 bases). The CDR3 has 13 amino acids. Germline lookup yields CDR1 SGHRS and CDR2 YFSETQ. V was trimmed by 6 bases and J by 0 bases, leaving 9 bases between them. CDR3 in amino acids: CASIDSLNTEAFF. CDR3 sequence (DNA): TGCGCCAGCATAGACAGCTTGAACACTGAAGCTTTCTTT.

The chain recombines TRBV4-3 with TRBJ2-2, with 8 positions matching TRBD2. The length of the CDR3 is 15 residues. Germline CDR1 is LGHNA and CDR2 is YSLEER. The junction had 6 bases not matched to a gene; V was cut back by 1 base and J by 8 bases. Written as DNA, the CDR3 is TGCGCCAGCAGCCAAGGTCTCGGGAGGGCTGGGGAGCTGTTTTTT. Protein product: CASSQGLGRAGELFF.

This chain joins TRBV5-6 and TRBJ1-4, with D possibly TRBD1 on 6 matching bases. CDR1 and CDR2 (germline): SGHDT, YYEEEE. V lost 5 bases and J 0 bases, leaving 17 bases between the germline ends. The CDR3 loop spans 17 amino acids. CDR3 nucleotide sequence: TGTGCCAGCAGTAGGGGGGGACAACTCGCAACTAATGAAAAACTGTTTTTT. Translation: CASSRGGQLATNEKLFF. Full variable domain (outside the CDR3, taken from reference TRBV5-6 and TRBJ1-4): DAGVTQSPTHLIKTRGQQVTLRCSPKSGHDTVSWYQQALGQGPQFIFQYYEEEERQRGNFPDRFSGHQFPNYSSELNVNALLLGDSALYLCASSRGGQLATNEKLFFGSGTQLSVL.

The chain recombines TRBV6-2 or TRBV6-3 with TRBJ2-7, with a possible D match to TRBD1 (5 bases). Trimming took 2 bases from V and 5 from J, leaving 22 bases between them. The CDR3 consists of 17 residues. CDR1 is MNHEY, CDR2 SVGEGT, per germline. The CDR3 DNA sequence: TGTGCCAGCAGTTACGGCCGCAGGGCCCCCAGGCAGGACGAGCAGTACTTC. Translating gives CASSYGRRAPRQDEQYF.

The chain employs TRBV7-9 and TRBJ2-1; 10 bases are a match to TRBD1. Germline V gene data show CDR1 as SEHNR and CDR2 as FQNEAQ (reference sequence). V trimming: 1 base; J trimming: 5 bases; junction bases outside the gene matches: 2. The length of the CDR3 is 15 residues. CDR3 region: CASSLGQGAHNEQFF. The CDR3 DNA sequence: TGTGCCAGCAGCTTAGGACAGGGGGCGCACAATGAGCAGTTCTTC.

This clone showed up just a few times. The genes are TRBV7-9 and TRBJ1-1, with D maybe TRBD1 (5 bases). The CDR3 spans 15 residues. Germline CDR1 SEHNR, CDR2 FQNEAQ (reference sequence). The germline V and J ends were trimmed by 5 bases and 0 bases, with 13 bases remaining between them. The CDR3 is CASSPRQIMNTEAFF. CDR3 bases: TGTGCCAGCAGCCCGAGACAGATCATGAACACTGAAGCTTTCTTT.

This clone was counted at least ten times. The chain has TRBV2 and TRBJ2-2; TRBD1 is a possible D gene (6 bases). CDR1 is SNHLY, CDR2 FYNNEI, per germline. The germline V and J ends were trimmed by 1 base and 2 bases, with 8 bases remaining between them. The CDR3 extends over 15 amino acids. The CDR3 region is CASSEGQANTGELFF. The CDR3 DNA is TGTGCCAGCAGTGAAGGACAGGCTAACACCGGGGAGCTGTTTTTT.

CDR3 residues: CASSLLTGLYTDTQYF. The DNA of the CDR3 is TGTGCCAGCAGCCTCCTGACAGGGTTATACACAGATACGCAGTATTTT. The V gene is TRBV3-1 (or the pseudogene TRBV3-2), the J gene TRBJ2-3; TRBD1 matches at 7 bases. After removal of 4 bases from V and 2 bases from J, the junction contained 9 bases not matched to a gene. The V gene's germline CDR1 is LGHDT and CDR2 YNNKEL (reference sequence). This CDR3 contains 16 residues.

V is TRBV7-2 and J is TRBJ1-1; 7 bases agree with TRBD1. V was clipped by 5 bases and J by 4 bases; unmatched bases: 4. There are 13 residues in the CDR3. Germline lookup yields CDR1 SGHTA and CDR2 FQGNSA. CDR3 residues: CASSLQGSTEAFF. CDR3 nucleotides: TGTGCCAGCAGCCTACAGGGGAGCACTGAAGCTTTCTTT.

CDR3 bases: TGTGCCAGCAGCTATGGACTAGCGGGATCATCGACGCAGTATTTT. Its translation: CASSYGLAGSSTQYF. This rearrangement joins TRBV14 to TRBJ2-3; 12 nucleotides line up with TRBD2. This CDR3 has 15 residues. Trimming took 5 bases from V and 9 from J; bases not matched to a gene: 9. The germline CDR1 and CDR2 sequences are SGHDN and FVKESK.

This clone occurred a few times. CDR3 amino acids: CASSQPTRERNSPLHF. The CDR3 DNA sequence: TGCGCCAGCAGCCAACCCACCCGGGAGAGAAATTCACCCCTCCACTTT. The V call is TRBV4-1, the J call TRBJ1-6; the D is unclear. In germline, CDR1 is MGHRA, CDR2 YSYEKL. V was shortened by 2 bases and J by 7 bases, with 15 bases between the two germline ends. The CDR3 runs to 16 residues.

The rearrangement links TRBV2 to TRBJ1-2; 9 nucleotides match TRBD1. The CDR3 runs to 15 residues. V trimming: 4 bases; J trimming: 8 bases; junction bases outside the gene matches: 11. Looked up from germline, CDR1 is SNHLY and CDR2 is FYNNEI. The CDR3 DNA follows: TGTGCCAGCAGTGTGGGTCTACAGGGGGCGAAGGGCTACACCTTC. Translating gives CASSVGLQGAKGYTF. Filled out from reference TRBV2 and TRBJ1-2, the complete variable domain reads EPEVTQTPSHQVTQMGQEVILRCVPISNHLYFYWYRQILGQKVEFLVSFYNNEISEKSEIFDDQFSVERPDGSNFTLKIRSTKLEDSAMYFCASSVGLQGAKGYTFGSGTRLTVV.

V and J are TRBV5-1 and TRBJ1-1; TRBD1 agrees at 7 bases. This CDR3 comprises 14 residues. Germline CDR1 is SGHRS and CDR2 is YFSETQ. V was pared by 4 bases and J by 2 bases, with 5 bases of the junction left unmatched. This CDR3 reads CASSQGQPNTEAFF. In nucleotides, the CDR3 is TGCGCCAGCAGCCAGGGACAGCCCAACACTGAAGCTTTCTTT.

The chain joins TRBV19 to TRBJ1-4; 7 positions match TRBD1. Germline CDR1 LNHDA, CDR2 SQIVND (reference sequence). J lost 1 base, V lost 5 bases, and 10 bases had no gene match. The CDR3 sequence is 17 residues long. The CDR3 region has the DNA TGTGCCAGTAGTGGAAGGGGGCGATTGGAAACTAATGAAAAACTGTTTTTT. Its protein product is CASSGRGRLETNEKLFF.

J is TRBJ1-1 and V is TRBV18; 8 bases are a match to TRBD1. The V segment lost 4 bases and the J segment 2 bases; nucleotides outside the gene matches: 3. This CDR3 spans 14 amino acids. Per germline, CDR1 KGHSH and CDR2 LQKENI. CDR3 sequence (DNA): TGTGCCAGCTCACTAGGGACAGGAAACACTGAAGCTTTCTTT. Translating it yields CASSLGTGNTEAFF.

The rearrangement links TRBV6-6 to TRBJ2-3, with D maybe TRBD2 (6 bases). Germline assignment: CDR1 MNHNY and CDR2 SVGAGI (reference sequence). V dropped 8 bases and J dropped 0 bases, with 12 bases sitting between them. This CDR3 contains 14 residues. DNA of the CDR3: TGTGCCAGCGCCGGGACTTCAAGCACAGATACGCAGTATTTT. Encoded protein: CASAGTSSTDTQYF.

This clone showed up just once. This chain links TRBV7-3 with TRBJ2-1; TRBD2 is a possible D gene (6 bases). Germline CDR1 reads SGHTA; CDR2 reads FQGTGA. The CDR3 length is 13 residues. V was cut by 2 bases and J by 6 bases, with 8 bases left in between. The CDR3 is CASSLRESNEQFF. In DNA, the CDR3 is TGTGCCAGCAGCTTACGGGAGAGCAATGAGCAGTTCTTC. The full variable domain, completed using reference TRBV7-3 and TRBJ2-1, is GAGVSQTPSNKVTEKGKYVELRCDPISGHTALYWYRQSLGQGPEFLIYFQGTGAADDSGLPNDRFFAVRPEGSVSTLKIQRTERGDSAVYLCASSLRESNEQFFGPGTRLTVL.

This clone has a single count. The chain links TRBV5-4 to TRBJ2-1, with D possibly matching TRBD1 (6 bases). Germline V CDR1 and CDR2: SGHNT, YYREEE (reference sequence). The V and J ends lost 4 bases and 5 bases respectively, with 13 bases between them. CDR3 size: 14 residues. CDR3 bases: TGTGCCAGCAGCCCAAGGACAGCAAACAATGAGCAGTTCTTC. Translation gives CASSPRTANNEQFF.

The V gene is TRBV7-2, the J gene TRBJ2-1; perhaps TRBD2 as D (6 bases). V shed 3 bases and J shed 10 bases, with 16 bases lying between them. This CDR3 is 14 amino acids long. The germline CDR1 and CDR2 sequences are SGHTA and FQGNSA. The CDR3 bases are TGTGCCAGCAGCTTGTGGGGCGGGGACCAGGAGCAGTTCTTC. Its protein is CASSLWGGDQEQFF.

The sample holds a few counts of this clone. The genes are TRBV2 and TRBJ1-1, with TRBD1 identical over 9 bases. V dropped 5 bases and J dropped 1; count of bases not matched to a gene: 8. The CDR3 extends over 16 amino acids. Germline assignment: CDR1 SNHLY and CDR2 FYNNEI. In DNA form, the CDR3 reads TGTGCCAGCAGTCTCGACAGGGGGGCCTCGAACACTGAAGCTTTCTTT. The encoded protein is CASSLDRGASNTEAFF.

The rearrangement links TRBV6-5 to TRBJ2-2, with a tentative D call TRBD1 (5 bases). Per germline, CDR1 MNHEY and CDR2 SVGAGI. CDR3 length: 15 residues. The germline V and J ends were trimmed by 2 bases and 4 bases, with 11 bases remaining between them. DNA for the CDR3: TGTGCCAGCAGTTACGGACAATTAGGCACCGGGGAGCTGTTTTTT. Amino acids: CASSYGQLGTGELFF.

This CDR3 reads CASSLSGDGADTQYF. The CDR3, as DNA: TGTGCCAGCAGCTTATCGGGAGATGGCGCAGATACGCAGTATTTT. The chain is built from TRBV7-2 and TRBJ2-3; tentatively, D is TRBD2 (6 bases). CDR1 and CDR2 from the germline V gene are SGHTA and FQGNSA. The CDR3 sequence is 15 residues long. V was shortened by 2 bases and J by 4 bases, with 13 bases between the two germline ends.

The gene calls are TRBV6-2 or TRBV6-3 and TRBJ1-5, with 8 positions matching TRBD1. There are 15 residues in the CDR3. Germline CDR1 reads MNHEY; CDR2 reads SVGEGT. Losses at the gene ends were 6 bases for V and 4 bases for J; bases not matched to a gene: 8. The CDR3 region has the DNA TGTGCCAGCAGCCCAGGACAGGGACGGAATCAGCCCCAGCATTTT. Protein product: CASSPGQGRNQPQHF.